This T cell receptor beta chain was recorded in a study of Graves' ophthalmopathy and Graves' hyperthyroidism. Regarding the study as a whole: Blood shared most expanded thyroid clonotypes above 0.001 frequency. Ophthalmopathy progression was predicted by the model at around 70% sensitivity and about 74% specificity.

Scientists amplified the TCR beta CDR3 regions from RNA transcripts. Second-round multiplex PCR followed a first-round RT-PCR using HTBI primers. TCRdb re-analysed the multiplex PCR reads in MiXCR, keeping a single row per CDR3 protein. The repertoire includes 350,000 to 450,000 distinct CDR3 sequences, about 17% of them detected once, and around 1.5% sits in the top ten. Moderate-to-severe activity, CAS at least 3, NOSPECS at least 4 and duration under 3 months characterized donors with ophthalmopathy. The PBMC fraction was derived from less than 11 ml of fresh peripheral blood. The V gene lost 4 bases and the J gene lost 7 bases, with 8 bases spanning the gap. Looked up from germline, CDR1 is LNHNV and CDR2 is YYDKDF (reference sequence). The CDR3 spans 12 residues. This clonotype was seen repeatedly, ten times or more. What it recognizes is unknown.

J is TRBJ2-1 and V is TRBV15, with TRBD2 as a possible D gene (5 bases). This TCR was sampled from a woman aged 18 to 35 with Graves' ophthalmopathy. The sample was peripheral blood. The CDR3 protein is CATSIRRNEQFF. As DNA, the CDR3 is TGTGCCACCAGCATCAGGAGGAATGAGCAGTTCTTC.